This T cell receptor beta chain was captured by sequencing in a study of cytomegalovirus exposure and HLA in healthy donors. Germline loops: CDR1 SGHRS, CDR2 YFSETQ. Deletions cut 2 bases from V and 1 base from J, with 11 bases between. The CDR3 sequence is 15 residues long. The PCR ran on 60 Vbeta and 13 Jbeta primers. Sequencing used immunoSEQ multiplex PCR; TCRdb keeps in-frame clones, though not all of them. The table lists about 190,000 clones, around 87% of them singletons, with around 0.99% in the top ten. V and J are TRBV5-1 and TRBJ2-3; D is possibly TRBD2 (5 bases). The source material was PBMCs. The receptor was derived from a boy aged 2 to 10 in good health and CMV-seronegative. The CDR3 coding sequence is TGCGCCAGCAGCTTCGTAGGGAGCCGCACAGATACGCAGTATTTT. It is translated as CASSFVGSRTDTQYF.